The 20 T cell receptor beta chains below were found in one sample sequenced in a study of identical twins. TCRdb re-called the 5' RACE reads with MiXCR, one entry per CDR3 protein. Of 550,000 to 700,000 distinct CDR3 sequences listed, 9% to 10% are singletons. This same sample was also part of a study on yellow fever vaccine responses in identical twins.

Sequences were obtained from PBMCs. The receptor set was obtained from a woman younger than 30 in good health.

This clonotype was recorded a few times. The chain joins TRBV11-2 to TRBJ2-1, with 10 bases lining up with TRBD1. Germline V gene lookup returns CDR1 SGHAT and CDR2 FQNNGV. V shed 5 bases, J shed 7 bases, and the junction held 20 bases outside the gene matches. This CDR3 contains 19 residues. CDR3 region: CASSPGTGAWSRMGNEQFF. The DNA of the CDR3 is TGTGCCAGCAGCCCCGGGACAGGGGCTTGGAGCAGGATGGGGAATGAGCAGTTCTTC.

The J gene is TRBJ1-1, the V gene TRBV4-1; D gene unclear. Germline V gene sequence: CDR1 MGHRA, CDR2 YSYEKL. This CDR3 has 14 residues. Trimming pared 0 bases from V and 1 base from J, leaving 6 bases between. The CDR3 region is CASSQEPPNTEAFF. The CDR3 coding sequence is TGCGCCAGCAGCCAAGAACCACCGAACACTGAAGCTTTCTTT.

This clonotype was found many times. At one end, the junction sequence differs from germline, possibly due to a read error. The chain is built from TRBV11-2 and TRBJ2-7; D is unclear. Germline V gene data show CDR1 as SGHAT and CDR2 as FQNNGV. This CDR3 has 11 amino acids. The CDR3 region is CASSPGYGQYF. The CDR3, as DNA: TGTGCCAGCAGCCCTGGGTACGGGCAGTACTTC. The full variable domain, completed using reference TRBV11-2 and TRBJ2-7, is EAGVAQSPRYKIIEKRQSVAFWCNPISGHATLYWYQQILGQGPKLLIQFQNNGVVDDSQLPKDRFSAERLKGVDSTLKIQPAKLEDSAVYLCASSPGYGQYFGPGTRLTVT.

This rearrangement joins TRBV5-1 to TRBJ2-3; 7 bases agree with TRBD1. CDR3 length: 15 residues. From germline, CDR1 is SGHRS and CDR2 YFSETQ. With 3 bases clipped from V and 4 bases from J, the junction kept 8 bases outside the gene matches. The CDR3 loop is CASSSDRVWADTQYF. CDR3 nucleotides: TGCGCCAGCAGCTCCGACAGGGTCTGGGCAGATACGCAGTATTTT.

In this sample, this clonotype turned up a few times. The rearrangement uses TRBV28 and TRBJ2-7; maybe TRBD1 (5 bases). The CDR3 is made up of 16 amino acids. Deletions cut 1 base from V and 2 bases from J, with 15 bases between. The V gene's germline CDR1 is MDHEN and CDR2 SYDVKM. DNA of the CDR3: TGTGCCAGCAGTTTATTAAAGGGGCTTAAAACCTACGAGCAGTACTTC. This gives the protein CASSLLKGLKTYEQYF.

The chain is built from TRBV27 and TRBJ2-7, with TRBD2 identical over 11 bases. CDR1 is MNHEY, CDR2 SMNVEV, per germline (reference sequence). This CDR3 spans 15 amino acids. With 4 bases clipped from V and 3 bases from J, the junction kept 5 bases outside the gene matches. Here the CDR3 DNA reads TGTGCCAGCAGTTCCCTACTAGCGGGGGACTACGAGCAGTACTTC. Amino acids: CASSSLLAGDYEQYF.

This clonotype was seen more than once but under ten times. V usage is TRBV20-1 and J usage is TRBJ2-5; TRBD2 is a possible D gene (5 bases). Trimming removed 2 bases from V and 9 bases from J, with 10 bases in between. Germline-derived CDR1 and CDR2 are DFQATT and SNEGSKA (reference sequence). The CDR3 totals 11 residues. The CDR3 DNA sequence: TGCAGTGCTAGAAGTGCCGGGGCCCAGTACTTC. Its translation: CSARSAGAQYF.

V usage is TRBV20-1 and J usage is TRBJ2-2; D perhaps matches TRBD1 (5 bases). Germline CDR1 reads DFQATT; CDR2 reads SNEGSKA (reference sequence). The ends were cut back, 6 bases at V and 1 base at J, with 15 bases in the middle. This CDR3 is 15 amino acids long. The CDR3 sequence: CSARDSSRNTGELFF. CDR3 coding DNA: TGCAGTGCCCGAGACAGTTCGAGGAACACCGGGGAGCTGTTTTTT.

The sample holds a few counts of this clonotype. The genes are TRBV7-6 and TRBJ2-1; D might be TRBD1 or TRBD2, each matching 5 bases. The V and J ends lost 2 bases and 9 bases respectively, with 20 bases between them. The CDR3 runs to 16 residues. Looked up from germline, CDR1 is SGHVS and CDR2 is FNYEAQ. CDR3 in DNA: TGTGCCAGCAGCTTAAAACCGAGGGACGGGCTGAGTGAGCAGTTCTTC. As protein: CASSLKPRDGLSEQFF.

DNA for the CDR3: TGCGCCAGCAACTCGGGACTAGCGGTAGAGTCTGTCTACGAGCAGTACTTC. This sequence encodes CASNSGLAVESVYEQYF. The chain recombines TRBV5-1 with TRBJ2-7; 11 bases map to TRBD2. The CDR3 totals 17 residues. CDR1 and CDR2 (germline): SGHRS, YFSETQ. V lost 6 bases to trimming and J lost 3 bases; unmatched junction nucleotides: 14.

The V gene is TRBV7-2, the J gene TRBJ2-3, with D unresolved. The V and J ends lost 5 bases and 5 bases respectively, with 8 bases between them. This CDR3 is 12 amino acids long. CDR1 and CDR2 (germline): SGHTA, FQGNSA. The DNA for the CDR3 is TGTGCCAGCAGCACGTGGGGAGATACGCAGTATTTT. This sequence encodes CASSTWGDTQYF. The full variable domain, in which reference TRBV7-2 and TRBJ2-3 provide the parts outside the CDR3, is GAGVSQSPSNKVTEKGKDVELRCDPISGHTALYWYRQSLGQGLEFLIYFQGNSAPDKSGLPSDRFSAERTGGSVSTLTIQRTQQEDSAVYLCASSTWGDTQYFGPGTRLTVL.

A few counts support this clonotype. The chain is built from TRBV20-1 and TRBJ2-1, with TRBD2 matching over 9 bases. The V and J ends lost 1 base and 6 bases, in that order; junction bases with no gene match: 7. CDR1 is DFQATT and CDR2 is SNEGSKA in the germline V gene (reference sequence). This CDR3 has 15 residues. The CDR3 nucleotides are TGCAGTGCTAGAGTTTATGCGGGGGGGACCAATGAGCAGTTCTTC. Translation: CSARVYAGGTNEQFF.

This clonotype showed up many times. The J gene is TRBJ1-5, the V gene TRBV20-1; D gene unclear. V lost 2 bases and J 4 bases, leaving 6 bases between the germline ends. The CDR3 is made up of 12 amino acids. Germline loops: CDR1 DFQATT, CDR2 SNEGSKA (reference sequence). The CDR3 spells CSARNGNQPQHF. DNA of the CDR3: TGCAGTGCTAGAAACGGTAATCAGCCCCAGCATTTT.

V is TRBV7-9 and J is TRBJ1-2; 9 bases fit TRBD1. The CDR3 is 14 residues long. Germline trimming cut 4 bases from V and 4 bases from J; bases unmatched to any gene: 4. CDR1 and CDR2 (germline): SEHNR, FQNEAQ (reference sequence). The CDR3 nucleotides are TGTGCCAGCAGCTCCCGGGACAGGGTCTATGGCTACACCTTC. Its translation is CASSSRDRVYGYTF.

There are a few counts of this clonotype. The chain couples TRBV24-1 to TRBJ2-7; 9 bases are shared with TRBD1. The V gene's germline CDR1 is KGHDR and CDR2 SFDVKD. Trimming removed 1 base from V and 12 bases from J; junction bases left unmatched: 6. The CDR3 has 13 residues. In nucleotides, the CDR3 is TGTGCCACCAGTGATTTTTGGGGGACAGGGATGTACTTC. Protein sequence: CATSDFWGTGMYF.

The chain employs TRBV15 and TRBJ2-6; D gene unclear. V dropped 0 bases and J dropped 0 bases, with 6 bases sitting between them. Looked up from germline, CDR1 is LNHNV and CDR2 is YYDKDF (reference sequence). The CDR3 has 16 amino acids. CDR3 residues: CATSRDWSSGANVLTF. The CDR3 DNA follows: TGTGCCACCAGCAGAGATTGGAGCTCTGGGGCCAACGTCCTGACTTTC. The full variable domain, with the rest looked up from reference TRBV15 and TRBJ2-6, is DAMVIQNPRYQVTQFGKPVTLSCSQTLNHNVMYWYQQKSSQAPKLLFHYYDKDFNNEADTPDNFQSRRPNTSFCFLDIRSPGLGDTAMYLCATSRDWSSGANVLTFGAGSRLTVL.

This clonotype was counted at least ten times. The chain couples TRBV20-1 to TRBJ2-7, with D possibly matching TRBD2 (6 bases). The germline V and J ends were trimmed by 6 bases and 5 bases, with 20 bases remaining between them. Germline-derived CDR1 and CDR2 are DFQATT and SNEGSKA (reference sequence). The CDR3 covers 14 residues. CDR3: CSAQRALGRDEQYF. The DNA for the CDR3 is TGCAGTGCCCAGCGGGCGCTAGGTCGGGACGAGCAGTACTTC.

The chain recombines TRBV4-3 with TRBJ1-5, with D perhaps TRBD1 (6 bases). The germline CDR1 and CDR2 sequences are LGHNA and YSLEER. The CDR3 is made up of 15 amino acids. The germline V and J ends were trimmed by 1 base and 2 bases, with 9 bases remaining between them. Here the CDR3 DNA reads TGCGCCAGCAGCCAAGGGACAGAACGCAATCAGCCCCAGCATTTT. This sequence encodes CASSQGTERNQPQHF.

Comments on this clonotype: One end of the junction varies from germline; a read error may be responsible. J is TRBJ2-5 and V is TRBV14, with a possible D match to TRBD2 (6 bases). Germline CDR1 reads SGHDN; CDR2 reads FVKESK. This CDR3 has 13 amino acids. CDR3 nucleotide sequence: TGTGCCAGCAGCATGAAGCGACGGGAGACCCTGTACTTC. It codes for CASSMKRRETLYF.

This clonotype was detected a few times. This sequence joins TRBV10-2 and TRBJ2-1; D not certain. The CDR3 runs 14 residues. V was pared by 6 bases and J by 0 bases, with 9 bases between. Germline V gene sequence: CDR1 WSHSY, CDR2 SAAADI. CDR3 sequence reads: CASRERSSYNEQFF. The CDR3, as DNA: TGCGCCAGCAGGGAGAGGAGCTCCTACAATGAGCAGTTCTTC.